This entry describes one TCR beta chain. Antigen: not known. The data were taken from a study of blood T cells in healthy people across ages. Study context: Capture via template switching afforded approximately one barcoded beta molecule per two T cells. Study-wide results and limits: Per million T cells, the diversity of TCR beta decreased roughly linearly as age advanced.

The CDR3 runs to 13 residues. V was clipped by 2 bases and J by 2 bases, with 7 bases between them. The germline gives CDR1 SGHRS, CDR2 YFSETQ. Healthy Caucasian individuals from Russia aged about 6 to 100 were enrolled as donors. A second about 7 to 12 cycle PCR used barcoded and J-beta primers. TCRdb reanalysed the 5' RACE reads using MiXCR and keeps one entry per CDR3 protein. The sample contains roughly 800,000 distinct CDR3 sequences, 20% to 25% of which appear only once. This sample also appeared in a second study, on T cells of mothers and their children. This second report adds: The TCR beta CDR3 read count exceeded 8.5 million for each mother and was about 2.8 million for each child.

The chain uses TRBV5-1 and TRBJ2-5; D is uncertain. This TCR derives from a boy aged 5 to 17 in good health. Sequences were obtained from blood. The CDR3: CASSLPIQETQYF. The CDR3 DNA reads TGCGCCAGCAGCTTACCGATTCAAGAGACCCAGTACTTC.